This TCR beta chain was found in a study of human T cells and chemical hapten exposure. Study findings and constraints: The donor cohort had alopecia, so its immune response may not match that of healthy people.

TCRdb ran MiXCR on the RACE reads and lists one entry per CDR3 protein. The data show some 84,000 distinct CDR3 sequences, 8.5% to 9% seen once. The CDR3 sequence is 12 residues long. Germline CDR1 reads SQVTM; CDR2 reads ANQGSEA. Trimming removed 4 bases from V and 4 bases from J, with 10 bases in between. Time point denoted: pre-sensitization, week 0. Specified treatment: therapeutic diphenylcyclopropenone sensitization with weekly scalp DPC. The sample holds many counts of this clonotype. Its matching antigen is unknown. The sample consisted of whole blood, taken in connection with sensitization to the hapten diphenylcyclopropenone (DPC). The chain carries TRBV29-1 and TRBJ1-1; D is ambiguous. This TCR was sampled from a man in his forties or fifties with alopecia areata. Some clones in this sample may be carry-over from other donors' samples. CDR3 in amino acids: CSVVGWATEAFF. DNA for the CDR3: TGCAGCGTTGTGGGGTGGGCCACTGAAGCTTTCTTT. Based on the CDR3 plus reference TRBV29-1 and TRBJ1-1, the full variable domain is SAVISQKPSRDICQRGTSLTIQCQVDSQVTMMFWYRQQPGQSLTLIATANQGSEATYESGFVIDKFPISRPNLTFSTLTVSNMSPEDSSIYLCSVVGWATEAFFGQGTRLTVV.